These T cell receptor beta chains were read from a single sample in a study of control samples from healthy donors and cancer patients. Libraries were prepared by immunoSEQ multiplex PCR; TCRdb keeps only in-frame clonotypes and omits some of them. Of about 75,000 clones listed, 84% are singletons. The material sequenced was blood. All receptors derive from a man aged 50-59 years in good health. The CDR3 runs from the conserved cysteine through the conserved F or W. The D gene is left open where the match is weak. The size entry is marked missing in some rows and otherwise reads once, few, many or a size class.

v_gene	d_gene	j_gene	abundance	len	CDR3aa	CDR3nt
TRBV5-1	.	TRBJ2-5	.	15	CASSLRTGGAETQYF	TGCGCCAGCAGCCTCAGGACAGGAGGGGCAGAGACCCAGTACTTC
TRBV7-2	.	TRBJ2-5	.	15	CASRSGGLRQETQYF	TGTGCCAGCAGATCCGGGGGACTCCGACAAGAGACCCAGTACTTC
TRBV6-4	.	TRBJ2-3	few	15	CASSVSPEGTDTQYF	TGTGCCAGCAGTGTCTCTCCGGAGGGCACAGATACGCAGTATTTT
TRBV28	TRBD1	TRBJ2-5	.	15	CASSFGTGLGETQYF	TGTGCCAGCAGTTTCGGGACAGGCCTGGGTGAGACCCAGTACTTC
TRBV5-6	TRBD2	TRBJ2-1	.	16	CASSWGGLADYNEQFF	TGTGCCAGCAGCTGGGGGGGACTAGCGGACTACAATGAGCAGTTCTTC
TRBV28	TRBD1	TRBJ2-7	.	15	CASSHDRGLAVEQYF	TGTGCCAGCAGCCACGACAGGGGGCTCGCTGTAGAGCAGTACTTC
TRBV7-6	.	TRBJ1-4	.	17	CASSLEVVGVTNEKLFF	TGTGCCAGCAGCTTAGAGGTCGTGGGCGTCACTAATGAAAAACTGTTTTTT
TRBV2	TRBD2	TRBJ2-2	.	15	CASRTSGGHTGELFF	TGTGCCAGCAGGACTAGCGGGGGCCACACCGGGGAGCTGTTTTTT
TRBV3-1/TRBV3-2	.	TRBJ2-7	.	13	CASSGDQTYEQYF	TGTGCCAGCAGTGGGGATCAGACCTACGAGCAGTACTTC
TRBV10-2	.	TRBJ1-2	.	14	CASSPLDGQSGYTF	TGCGCCAGCAGCCCCTTGGACGGCCAAAGTGGCTACACCTTC
TRBV24-1	.	TRBJ1-3	.	17	CATSDLTWTTSGNTIYF	TGTGCCACCAGTGACCTCACATGGACAACCTCTGGAAACACCATATATTTT
TRBV28	.	TRBJ1-6	.	17	CASSDQGPSSYNSPLHF	TGTGCCAGCAGTGACCAGGGGCCCAGCTCCTATAATTCACCCCTCCACTTT
TRBV2	.	TRBJ1-5	.	13	CASSATGNQPQHF	TGTGCCAGCAGTGCCACAGGGAATCAGCCCCAGCATTTT
TRBV12-3/TRBV12-4	.	TRBJ2-3	.	12	CASSGRTDTQYF	TGTGCCAGCAGTGGACGCACAGATACGCAGTATTTT
TRBV11-2	TRBD1	TRBJ2-7	few	16	CASRPGTGGKPYEQYF	TGTGCCAGCAGACCCGGGACAGGGGGCAAGCCCTACGAGCAGTACTTC
TRBV28	.	TRBJ1-2	.	13	CASSLSGARGYTF	TGTGCCAGCAGTTTATCTGGGGCGCGGGGCTACACCTTC
TRBV29-1	.	TRBJ2-3	.	14	CSVQTPVSTDTQYF	TGCAGCGTCCAAACACCGGTTTCCACAGATACGCAGTATTTT
TRBV7-2	.	TRBJ1-2	.	15	CASSLGSAGNYGYTF	TGTGCCAGCAGCTTAGGGAGTGCCGGTAACTATGGCTACACCTTC
TRBV7-3	.	TRBJ1-2	.	14	CASSHGMTGGGYTF	TGTGCCAGCAGCCATGGGATGACCGGTGGTGGCTACACCTTC
TRBV7-2	TRBD2	TRBJ2-1	.	15	CASSFSSGSHNEQFF	TGTGCCAGCAGCTTCTCTAGCGGGAGCCACAATGAGCAGTTCTTC
TRBV18	TRBD1	TRBJ1-6	.	15	CASSMTGVDGSPLHF	TGTGCCAGCTCAATGACAGGGGTTGATGGTTCACCCCTCCACTTT
TRBV7-9	.	TRBJ1-2	once	13	CAIRPPENYGYTF	TGTGCCATTCGTCCACCCGAGAACTATGGCTACACCTTC
TRBV7-9	.	TRBJ2-1	.	14	CASSSSGPYNEQFF	TGTGCCAGCAGCTCCTCTGGACCCTACAATGAGCAGTTCTTC
TRBV7-8	.	TRBJ2-3	.	15	CASSLLGERTDTQYF	TGTGCCAGCAGCTTACTTGGAGAGCGGACAGATACGCAGTATTTT
TRBV7-9	TRBD2	TRBJ2-3	once	17	CASSLSLAGGYTDTQYF	TGTGCCAGCAGCTTATCCCTAGCGGGAGGGTACACAGATACGCAGTATTTT
TRBV5-6	.	TRBJ1-3	.	17	CASSLAWYSGWRNTIYF	TGTGCCAGCAGCTTGGCCTGGTACAGCGGTTGGCGTAACACCATATATTTT
TRBV11-2	TRBD1	TRBJ1-1	.	17	CASSSQGQGVTNTEAFF	TGTGCCAGCAGCTCCCAGGGACAGGGGGTGACAAACACTGAAGCTTTCTTT
TRBV6-6	TRBD1	TRBJ1-1	.	13	CASRRLRDSEAFF	TGTGCCAGCAGACGACTACGGGACAGCGAAGCTTTCTTT
TRBV5-1	TRBD1	TRBJ2-5	.	14	CASGGQGVSETQYF	TGCGCCAGCGGTGGACAGGGCGTTAGCGAGACCCAGTACTTC
TRBV5-1	TRBD2	TRBJ2-5	.	16	CASSSRAGGGQETQYF	TGCGCCAGCAGCTCAAGAGCGGGAGGTGGCCAAGAGACCCAGTACTTC
TRBV5-1	.	TRBJ1-2	.	17	CASSSPPGGSGDYGYTF	TGCGCCAGCAGCTCGCCACCCGGAGGATCAGGGGACTATGGCTACACCTTC
TRBV30	.	TRBJ2-7	.	12	CASGGRSYEQYF	TGTGCCTCGGGCGGCCGCTCCTACGAGCAGTACTTC
TRBV4-1	.	TRBJ2-5	.	17	CASSPRTVREPQETQYF	TGCGCCAGCAGCCCCCGGACAGTCCGGGAACCTCAAGAGACCCAGTACTTC
TRBV12-3/TRBV12-4	.	TRBJ1-2	medium-sized	12	CASSPPVGGYTF	TGTGCCAGCAGTCCACCAGTGGGGGGCTACACCTTC
TRBV4-2	.	TRBJ2-2	.	15	CASSQDPGNTGELFF	TGTGCCAGCAGCCAAGACCCGGGAAACACCGGGGAGCTGTTTTTT
TRBV19	.	TRBJ1-5	few	14	CASSISSSNQPQHF	TGTGCCAGTAGTATCTCATCAAGCAATCAGCCCCAGCATTTT
TRBV7-2	.	TRBJ2-6	.	17	CASSLTVGPSGANVLTF	TGTGCCAGCAGCTTAACAGTAGGTCCCTCTGGGGCCAACGTCCTGACTTTC
TRBV19	TRBD2	TRBJ2-5	.	12	CASSRGGVTQYF	TGTGCCAGTAGTAGGGGGGGGGTAACCCAGTACTTC
TRBV24-1	TRBD1	TRBJ2-1	.	16	CATSDPSTGRVDEQFF	TGTGCCACCAGTGATCCGTCGACAGGGAGAGTCGATGAGCAGTTCTTC
TRBV30	TRBD2	TRBJ2-7	.	16	CAWSVGVASGKYEQYF	TGTGCCTGGAGTGTCGGTGTAGCTAGCGGGAAATACGAGCAGTACTTC
TRBV9	.	TRBJ1-1	.	14	CASSVEGDRTEAFF	TGTGCCAGCAGCGTAGAGGGGGACCGCACTGAAGCTTTCTTT
TRBV5-6	.	TRBJ2-4	once	17	CASTPGVRGLAKNIQYF	TGTGCCAGCACCCCCGGGGTCAGGGGCTTAGCCAAAAACATTCAGTACTTC
TRBV18	TRBD2	TRBJ2-5	.	18	CASSPGTSGLVHQETQYF	TGTGCCAGCTCCCCCGGGACTAGCGGGTTAGTTCATCAAGAGACCCAGTACTTC
TRBV12-3/TRBV12-4	.	TRBJ1-1	.	11	CASRVGTEAFF	TGTGCCAGCAGGGTCGGCACTGAAGCTTTCTTT
TRBV5-4	TRBD1	TRBJ2-1	.	13	CAIRDRGHREQFF	TGTGCGATCCGGGACAGGGGGCATCGGGAGCAGTTCTTC
TRBV20-1	.	TRBJ1-4	once	12	CSASWGEEKLFF	TGCAGTGCTAGTTGGGGAGAGGAAAAACTGTTTTTT
TRBV11-3	.	TRBJ1-4	few	14	CASSLELNPEKLFF	TGTGCCAGCAGCTTGGAGCTAAACCCGGAAAAACTGTTTTTT
TRBV5-1	TRBD2	TRBJ2-5	.	15	CASSPGGGGLETQYF	TGCGCCAGCAGCCCGGGCGGGGGGGGCTTGGAGACCCAGTACTTC
TRBV5-1	TRBD2	TRBJ2-5	.	14	CASSLAVAGETQYF	TGCGCCAGCAGCTTGGCAGTAGCGGGAGAGACCCAGTACTTC
TRBV29-1	TRBD1	TRBJ1-3	.	13	CSAETGGGNTIYF	TGCAGCGCAGAGACAGGGGGTGGAAACACCATATATTTT
TRBV6-5	TRBD2	TRBJ2-5	.	14	CASKRTSGTETQYF	TGTGCCAGCAAGCGGACTAGCGGGACGGAGACCCAGTACTTC